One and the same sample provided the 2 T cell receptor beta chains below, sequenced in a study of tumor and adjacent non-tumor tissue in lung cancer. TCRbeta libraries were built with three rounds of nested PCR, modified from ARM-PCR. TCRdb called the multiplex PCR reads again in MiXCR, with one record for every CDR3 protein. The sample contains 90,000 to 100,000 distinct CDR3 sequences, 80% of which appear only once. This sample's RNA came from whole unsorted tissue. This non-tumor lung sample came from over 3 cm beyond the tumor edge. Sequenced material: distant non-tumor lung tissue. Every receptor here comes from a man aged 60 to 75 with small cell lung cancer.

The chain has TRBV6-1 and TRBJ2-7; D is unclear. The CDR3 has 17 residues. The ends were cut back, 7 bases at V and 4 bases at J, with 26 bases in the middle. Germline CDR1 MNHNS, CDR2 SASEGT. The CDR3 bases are TGTGCCAGCATGTGCCCACCAAAGGGAATCGATGAGTACGAGCAGTACTTC. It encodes CASMCPPKGIDEYEQYF.

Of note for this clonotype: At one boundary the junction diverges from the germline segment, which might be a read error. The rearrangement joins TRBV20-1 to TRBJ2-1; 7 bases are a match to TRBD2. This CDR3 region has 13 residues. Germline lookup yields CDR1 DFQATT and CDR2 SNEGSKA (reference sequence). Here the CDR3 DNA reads TGCAGTGTTAGAACGGGGGGTTACAATGATCAGTTCTTC. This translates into CSVRTGGYNDQFF.